One sample yielded the 19 T cell receptor beta chains listed below, sequenced in a study of blood T cell repertoires in COVID-19. Sequencing was performed with immunoSEQ multiplex PCR; in TCRdb, only in-frame clones are kept and a portion is missing. The sample has roughly 300,000 clones; approximately 89% are singletons. Sample: peripheral blood. Receptors were obtained from a woman aged 45-65 years who had recovered from COVID-19.

The chain has TRBV7-9 and TRBJ2-3; D is ambiguous. Trimming pared 5 bases from V and 0 bases from J, leaving 9 bases between. This CDR3 region has 14 residues. Per germline, CDR1 SEHNR and CDR2 FQNEAQ (reference sequence). DNA of the CDR3: TGTGCCAGCAGCCCACAGTCTAGCACAGATACGCAGTATTTT. Protein sequence: CASSPQSSTDTQYF.

The rearrangement uses TRBV3-1 (or the pseudogene TRBV3-2) and TRBJ2-3; possible D gene TRBD1, 5 bases. Germline V CDR1 and CDR2: LGHDT, YNNKEL (reference sequence). The length of the CDR3 is 17 residues. V was clipped by 0 bases and J by 4 bases, with 17 bases between them. This chain's CDR3 is CASSQDRGGARPDTQYF. As DNA, the CDR3 is TGTGCCAGCAGCCAAGATAGAGGTGGGGCCCGCCCAGATACGCAGTATTTT.

The CDR3 loop reads CASSTEGTIVYGYTF. As DNA, the CDR3 is TGTGCCAGCAGTACGGAGGGGACTATCGTCTATGGCTACACCTTC. The chain uses TRBV2 and TRBJ1-2; possible D gene TRBD1, 5 bases. V shed 5 bases and J shed 4 bases, with 17 bases lying between them. CDR1 is SNHLY, CDR2 FYNNEI, per germline. The length of the CDR3 is 15 residues.

CDR3: CASSYTSRGATEAFF. The CDR3 DNA reads as TGTGCCAGCAGTTACACTTCCAGGGGCGCGACTGAAGCTTTCTTT. V usage is TRBV6-5 and J usage is TRBJ1-1, with D possibly matching TRBD1 (6 bases). Trimming pared 2 bases from V and 5 bases from J, leaving 15 bases between. CDR1 MNHEY and CDR2 SVGAGI come from the germline V gene. The CDR3 contains 15 residues.

The chain links TRBV24-1 to TRBJ2-3; D is ambiguous. Germline V gene lookup returns CDR1 KGHDR and CDR2 SFDVKD. The CDR3 sequence is 13 residues long. Trimming removed 5 bases at V and 4 bases at J, with 9 bases between. CDR3 nucleotides: TGTGCCACCAGTGTCTCCGGGTCAGATACGCAGTATTTT. Protein product: CATSVSGSDTQYF.

This chain links TRBV6-6 with TRBJ2-7; D perhaps matches TRBD2 (6 bases). Germline values: CDR1 MNHNY, CDR2 SVGAGI (reference sequence). V was cut by 0 bases and J by 4 bases, with 16 bases left in between. This CDR3 is built from 16 residues. CDR3 region: CASSYSIGGTAYEQYF. The CDR3 DNA reads TGTGCCAGCAGTTACTCGATAGGAGGGACGGCGTACGAGCAGTACTTC.

The V and J genes are TRBV30 and TRBJ2-7; D possibly corresponds to TRBD1 (5 bases). The CDR3 length is 14 residues. The germline V gene has CDR1 GTSNPN and CDR2 SVGIG (reference sequence). Trimming shortened V by 1 base and J by 2 bases, and 12 bases separated the two germline ends. The CDR3 bases are TGTGCCTGGAGTGCAGGGATAGTACCCTACGAGCAGTACTTC. Translation: CAWSAGIVPYEQYF.

V usage is TRBV2 and J usage is TRBJ2-5, with 7 bases lining up with TRBD2. Germline V CDR1 and CDR2: SNHLY, FYNNEI. The CDR3 extends over 12 amino acids. V shed 8 bases and J 4 bases; nucleotides not matched to a gene: 4. The CDR3 here is CASPWGGETQYF. CDR3 coding DNA: TGTGCCAGCCCGTGGGGGGGAGAGACCCAGTACTTC.

The chain carries TRBV7-9 and TRBJ2-3; tentatively, D is TRBD2 (5 bases). Germline V lookup: CDR1 SEHNR, CDR2 FQNEAQ (reference sequence). V was trimmed by 2 bases and J by 2 bases, leaving 11 bases between them. The CDR3 contains 15 residues. The CDR3 protein is CASSLHGLFTDTQYF. The DNA of the CDR3 is TGTGCCAGCAGCTTACACGGACTTTTCACAGATACGCAGTATTTT.

This chain connects TRBV6-5 to TRBJ1-2; D not certain. Germline CDR1 MNHEY, CDR2 SVGAGI. This CDR3 comprises 15 residues. V was pared by 2 bases and J by 0 bases, with 10 bases between. CDR3 region: CASSYVAAANYGYTF. CDR3 DNA sequence: TGTGCCAGCAGTTACGTAGCAGCGGCTAACTATGGCTACACCTTC.

This chain connects TRBV21-1 to TRBJ2-3; the D call of TRBD2 is as the table states it, not checked on the DNA. TRBV21-1 is described as a pseudogene. This CDR3 has 15 residues. CDR3 bases: TGTGCCAGCAGCAAGGTTGTTTTACTCACAGATACGCAGTATTTT. This translates into CASSKVVLLTDTQYF.

The chain recombines TRBV2 with TRBJ1-3, with unresolved D. The CDR3 is 12 amino acids. Trimming took 8 bases from V and 1 from J, leaving 6 bases between them. CDR1 is SNHLY, CDR2 FYNNEI, per germline. The CDR3 DNA reads as TGTGCCAGCGCGTTATCTGGAAACACCATATATTTT. Protein sequence: CASALSGNTIYF.

The rearrangement uses TRBV10-3 and TRBJ2-5; no reliable D call. Germline V CDR1 and CDR2: ENHRY, SYGVKD. V was clipped by 0 bases and J by 2 bases, with 7 bases between them. The CDR3 has 14 residues. This CDR3 reads CAISESEIQETQYF. The CDR3 nucleotides read TGTGCCATCAGTGAGTCCGAGATACAAGAGACCCAGTACTTC.

This clone has a single count. The J gene is TRBJ2-7, the V gene TRBV19; perhaps TRBD2 as D (5 bases). CDR1 is LNHDA and CDR2 is SQIVND in the germline V gene (reference sequence). The V and J ends lost 10 bases and 6 bases respectively, with 19 bases between them. The CDR3 loop spans 13 amino acids. CDR3 sequence: CATSQVGSFEQYF. For the CDR3, the DNA is TGTGCCACCTCGCAGGTAGGGAGTTTCGAGCAGTACTTC. The whole variable domain, filled in from reference TRBV19 and TRBJ2-7, reads DGGITQSPKYLFRKEGQNVTLSCEQNLNHDAMYWYRQDPGQGLRLIYYSQIVNDFQKGDIAEGYSVSREKKESFPLTVTSAQKNPTAFYLCATSQVGSFEQYFGPGTRLTVT.

The chain has TRBV5-1 and TRBJ1-3; 8 nucleotides align to TRBD1. Germline CDR1 is SGHRS and CDR2 is YFSETQ. J gave up 8 bases and V 3 bases, and 10 bases lay outside the gene matches. The CDR3 sequence is 15 residues long. CDR3 bases: TGCGCCAGCAGCTATCGACAGGGGCGGTTGGACACCATATATTTT. Encoded protein: CASSYRQGRLDTIYF.

The V gene is TRBV5-5, the J gene TRBJ2-7; 9 nucleotides line up with TRBD2. J was trimmed by 4 bases and V by 9 bases; bases with no gene match: 8. This CDR3 has 13 amino acids. Germline loops: CDR1 SGHKS, CDR2 YYEKEE (reference sequence). The CDR3 here is CATSSGGKYEQYF. The CDR3 bases are TGTGCCACCTCAAGCGGGGGGAAATACGAGCAGTACTTC.

V and J are TRBV4-3 and TRBJ1-3; 8 bases are shared with TRBD1. From germline, CDR1 is LGHNA and CDR2 YSLEER. V was pared by 2 bases and J by 0 bases, with 3 bases of the junction left unmatched. CDR3 length: 16 residues. Here the CDR3 DNA reads TGCGCCAGCAGCCAACGAACAGGGGGCTCTGGAAACACCATATATTTT. Encoded protein: CASSQRTGGSGNTIYF.

The V and J genes are TRBV30 and TRBJ2-7; no firm D call. The CDR3 covers 13 residues. Trimming shortened V by 2 bases and J by 6 bases, and 14 bases separated the two germline ends. Per germline, CDR1 GTSNPN and CDR2 SVGIG (reference sequence). The CDR3 loop reads CAWSSGPPGEQYF. The DNA of the CDR3 is TGTGCCTGGAGTAGTGGCCCTCCAGGCGAGCAGTACTTC.

This clone was observed once. The CDR3 protein is CASSLSGQGYEQYF. The CDR3, as DNA: TGCGCCAGCAGCTTATCGGGACAGGGTTACGAGCAGTACTTC. This chain joins TRBV5-1 and TRBJ2-7; 9 positions match TRBD1. CDR3 length equals 14 residues. CDR1 SGHRS and CDR2 YFSETQ come from the germline V gene. Unmatched junction bases numbered 4, after V lost 2 bases and J lost 4 bases.